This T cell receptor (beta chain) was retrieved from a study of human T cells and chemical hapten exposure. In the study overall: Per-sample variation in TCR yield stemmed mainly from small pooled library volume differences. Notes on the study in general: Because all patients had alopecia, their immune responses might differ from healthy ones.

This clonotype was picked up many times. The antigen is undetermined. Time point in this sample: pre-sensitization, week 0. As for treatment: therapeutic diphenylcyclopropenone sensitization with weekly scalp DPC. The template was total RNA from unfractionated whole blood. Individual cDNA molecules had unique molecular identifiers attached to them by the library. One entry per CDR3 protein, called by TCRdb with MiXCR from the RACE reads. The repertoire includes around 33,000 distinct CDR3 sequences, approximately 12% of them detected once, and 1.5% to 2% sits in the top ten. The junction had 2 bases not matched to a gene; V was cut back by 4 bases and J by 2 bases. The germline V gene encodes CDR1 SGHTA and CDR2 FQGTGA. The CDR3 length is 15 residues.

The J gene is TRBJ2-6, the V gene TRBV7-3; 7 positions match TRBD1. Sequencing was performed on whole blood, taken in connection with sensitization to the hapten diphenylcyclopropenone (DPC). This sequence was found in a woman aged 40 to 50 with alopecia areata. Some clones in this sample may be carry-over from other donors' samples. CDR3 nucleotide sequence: TGTGCCAGCAGCTCCGACAGGGCTGGGGCCAACGTCCTGACTTTC. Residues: CASSSDRAGANVLTF.